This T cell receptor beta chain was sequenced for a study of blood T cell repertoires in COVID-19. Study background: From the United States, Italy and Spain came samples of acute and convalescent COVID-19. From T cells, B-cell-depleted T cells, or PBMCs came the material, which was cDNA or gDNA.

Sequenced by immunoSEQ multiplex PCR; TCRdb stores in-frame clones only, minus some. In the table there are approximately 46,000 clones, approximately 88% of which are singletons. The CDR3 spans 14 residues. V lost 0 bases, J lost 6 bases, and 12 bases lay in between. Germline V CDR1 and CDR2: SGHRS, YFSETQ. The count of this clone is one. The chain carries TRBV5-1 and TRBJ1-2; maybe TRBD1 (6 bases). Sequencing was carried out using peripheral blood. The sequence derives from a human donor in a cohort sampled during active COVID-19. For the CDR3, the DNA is TGCGCCAGCAGCTTGGAAGGGGGTGGTCATGGCTACACCTTC. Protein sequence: CASSLEGGGHGYTF.